The sequence of this T cell receptor beta chain was determined in a study of control samples from healthy donors and cancer patients. The table came from immunoSEQ multiplex PCR; TCRdb's copy has only in-frame clones and leaves some out. The repertoire consists of tens of thousands of clones, with roughly 90% occurring once and the leading ten covering roughly 43%. The specimen was PBMCs. The clonotype was recovered from a man over 45 with head and neck cancer.

CDR3 coding DNA: TGTGCCAGCAGTCCCGGGACGGGGAATGGAAACACCATATATTTT. It codes for CASSPGTGNGNTIYF. V gene TRBV6-5 combines with J gene TRBJ1-3; possible D gene TRBD1, 5 bases. The ends were cut back, 5 bases at V and 3 bases at J, with 14 bases in the middle. Germline V gene lookup returns CDR1 MNHEY and CDR2 SVGAGI. This CDR3 has 15 residues.